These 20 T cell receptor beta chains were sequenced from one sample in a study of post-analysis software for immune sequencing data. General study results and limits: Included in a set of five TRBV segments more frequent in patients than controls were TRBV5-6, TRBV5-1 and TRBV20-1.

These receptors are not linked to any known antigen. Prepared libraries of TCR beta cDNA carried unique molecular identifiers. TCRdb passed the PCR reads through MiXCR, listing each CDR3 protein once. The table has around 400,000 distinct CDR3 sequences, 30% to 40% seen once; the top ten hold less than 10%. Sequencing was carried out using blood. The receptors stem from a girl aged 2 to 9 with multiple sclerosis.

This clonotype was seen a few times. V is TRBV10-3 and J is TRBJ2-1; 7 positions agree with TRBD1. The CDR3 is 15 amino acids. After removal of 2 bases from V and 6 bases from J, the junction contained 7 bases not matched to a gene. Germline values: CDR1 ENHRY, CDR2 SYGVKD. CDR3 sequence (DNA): TGTGCCATCAGTGAGGAGTTACAGGGGCGCAATGAGCAGTTCTTC. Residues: CAISEELQGRNEQFF.

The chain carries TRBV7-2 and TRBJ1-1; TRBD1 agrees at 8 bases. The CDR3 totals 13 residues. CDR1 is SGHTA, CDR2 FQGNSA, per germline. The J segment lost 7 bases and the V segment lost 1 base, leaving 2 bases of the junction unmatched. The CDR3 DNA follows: TGTGCCAGCAGCTTAGACAGGGGGGTTGAAGCTTTCTTT. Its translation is CASSLDRGVEAFF.

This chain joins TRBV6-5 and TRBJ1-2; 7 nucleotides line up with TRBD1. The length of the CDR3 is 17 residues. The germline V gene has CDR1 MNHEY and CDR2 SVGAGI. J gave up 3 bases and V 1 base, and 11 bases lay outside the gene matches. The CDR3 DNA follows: TGTGCCAGCAGTTACTACCTCAGACAGGGATGGCACTATGGCTACACCTTC. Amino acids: CASSYYLRQGWHYGYTF.

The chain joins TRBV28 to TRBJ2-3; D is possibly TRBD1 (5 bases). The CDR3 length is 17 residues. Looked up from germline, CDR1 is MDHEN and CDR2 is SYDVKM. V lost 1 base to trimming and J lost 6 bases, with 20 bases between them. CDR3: CASSLFGIEGAPDTQYF. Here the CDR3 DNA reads TGTGCCAGCAGTTTATTTGGGATCGAAGGGGCGCCGGATACGCAGTATTTT. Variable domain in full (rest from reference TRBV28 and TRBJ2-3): DVKVTQSSRYLVKRTGEKVFLECVQDMDHENMFWYRQDPGLGLRLIYFSYDVKMKEKGDIPEGYSVSREKKERFSLILESASTNQTSMYLCASSLFGIEGAPDTQYFGPGTRLTVL.

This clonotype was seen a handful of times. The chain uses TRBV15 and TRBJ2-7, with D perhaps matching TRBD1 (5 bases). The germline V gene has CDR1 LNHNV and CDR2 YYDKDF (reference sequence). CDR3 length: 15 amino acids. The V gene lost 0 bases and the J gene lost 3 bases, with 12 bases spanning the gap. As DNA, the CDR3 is TGTGCCACCAGCAGAGATGAAGGGGTACTCTACGAGCAGTACTTC. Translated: CATSRDEGVLYEQYF.

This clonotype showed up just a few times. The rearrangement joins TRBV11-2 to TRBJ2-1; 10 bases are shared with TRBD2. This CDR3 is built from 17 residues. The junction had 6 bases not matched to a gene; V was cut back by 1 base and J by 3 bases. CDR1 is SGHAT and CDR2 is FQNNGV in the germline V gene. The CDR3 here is CASSLVGGLALYNEQFF. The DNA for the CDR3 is TGTGCCAGCAGCTTAGTGGGGGGACTAGCGCTCTACAATGAGCAGTTCTTC.

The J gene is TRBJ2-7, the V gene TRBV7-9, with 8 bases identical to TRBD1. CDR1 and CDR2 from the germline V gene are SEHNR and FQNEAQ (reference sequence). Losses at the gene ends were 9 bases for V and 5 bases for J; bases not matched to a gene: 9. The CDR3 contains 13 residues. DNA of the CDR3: TGTGCCAGTGAGCGACAGGGGTCGAACGAGCAGTACTTC. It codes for CASERQGSNEQYF.

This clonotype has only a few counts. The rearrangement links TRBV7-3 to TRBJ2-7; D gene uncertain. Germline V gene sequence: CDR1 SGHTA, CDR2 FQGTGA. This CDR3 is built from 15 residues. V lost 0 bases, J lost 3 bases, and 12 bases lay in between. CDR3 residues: CASSLTGPLNYEQYF. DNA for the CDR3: TGTGCCAGCAGCTTAACAGGTCCCCTTAACTACGAGCAGTACTTC.

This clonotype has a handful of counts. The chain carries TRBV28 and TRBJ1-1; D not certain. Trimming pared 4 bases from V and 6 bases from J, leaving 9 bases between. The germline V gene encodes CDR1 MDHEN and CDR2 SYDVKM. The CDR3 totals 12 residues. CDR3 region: CASSSTPPEAFF. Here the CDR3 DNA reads TGTGCCAGCAGTTCCACACCTCCTGAAGCTTTCTTT.

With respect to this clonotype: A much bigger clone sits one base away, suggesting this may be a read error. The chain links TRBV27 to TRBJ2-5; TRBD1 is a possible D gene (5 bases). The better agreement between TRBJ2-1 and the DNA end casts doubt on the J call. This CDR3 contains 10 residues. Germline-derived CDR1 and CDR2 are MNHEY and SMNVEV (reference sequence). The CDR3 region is CASGQETQFF. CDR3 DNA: TGTGCCAGCGGACAAGAGACCCAGTTCTTC.

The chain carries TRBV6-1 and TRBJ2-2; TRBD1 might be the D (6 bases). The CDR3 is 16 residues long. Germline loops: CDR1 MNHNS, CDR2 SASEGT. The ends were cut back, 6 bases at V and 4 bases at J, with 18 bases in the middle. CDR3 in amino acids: CASRKNRDTITGELFF. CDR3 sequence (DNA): TGTGCCAGCAGGAAGAACCGGGACACCATCACCGGGGAGCTGTTTTTT.

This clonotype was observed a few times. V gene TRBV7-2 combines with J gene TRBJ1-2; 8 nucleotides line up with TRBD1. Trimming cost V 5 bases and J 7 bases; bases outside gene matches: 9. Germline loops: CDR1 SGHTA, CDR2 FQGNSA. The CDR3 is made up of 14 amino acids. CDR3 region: CASSAGQGIAGYTF. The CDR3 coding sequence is TGTGCCAGCAGCGCCGGACAGGGTATCGCTGGCTACACCTTC.

The CDR3 bases are TGCGCCAGCAGCTTGCTTGGACCTACTAGCGCAGATACGCAGTATTTT. It encodes CASSLLGPTSADTQYF. This chain links TRBV5-1 with TRBJ2-3; 7 bases line up with TRBD2. There are 16 residues in the CDR3. V was clipped by 1 base and J by 4 bases; unmatched bases: 9. Germline CDR1 and CDR2: SGHRS and YFSETQ.

The CDR3 DNA reads as TGCAGCGCCGGGACTAGCGAAGAGACCCAGTACTTC. Translated: CSAGTSEETQYF. V gene TRBV29-1 combines with J gene TRBJ2-5; 10 nucleotides match TRBD2. The germline gives CDR1 SQVTM, CDR2 ANQGSEA. CDR3 length: 12 amino acids. V lost 7 bases, J lost 3 bases, and 2 bases stayed unmatched.

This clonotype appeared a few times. CDR3 sequence: CSARDPKTGSYGYTF. The CDR3 coding sequence is TGCAGTGCTAGAGATCCCAAGACAGGGAGCTATGGCTACACCTTC. This chain connects TRBV20-1 to TRBJ1-2, with 7 bases identical to TRBD1. The CDR3 covers 15 residues. Germline loops: CDR1 DFQATT, CDR2 SNEGSKA (reference sequence). Trimming cost V 0 bases and J 4 bases; bases outside gene matches: 8.

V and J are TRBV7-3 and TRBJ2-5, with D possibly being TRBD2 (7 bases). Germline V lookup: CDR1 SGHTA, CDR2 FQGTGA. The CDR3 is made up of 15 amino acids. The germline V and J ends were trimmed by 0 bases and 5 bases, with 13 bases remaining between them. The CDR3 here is CASSLTGGPGETQYF. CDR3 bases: TGTGCCAGCAGCTTAACGGGGGGGCCTGGCGAGACCCAGTACTTC.

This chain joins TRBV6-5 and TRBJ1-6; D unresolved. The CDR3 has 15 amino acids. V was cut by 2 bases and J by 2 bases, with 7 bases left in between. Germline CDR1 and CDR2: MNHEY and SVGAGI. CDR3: CASSYQNPYNSPLHF. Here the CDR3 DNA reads TGTGCCAGCAGTTACCAGAATCCCTATAATTCACCCCTCCACTTT.

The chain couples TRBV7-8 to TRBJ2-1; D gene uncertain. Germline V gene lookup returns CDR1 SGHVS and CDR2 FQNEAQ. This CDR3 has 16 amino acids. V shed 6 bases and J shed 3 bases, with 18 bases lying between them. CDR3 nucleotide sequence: TGTGCCAGCAGTCAGGACCTAGGCATCGACTACAATGAGCAGTTCTTC. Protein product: CASSQDLGIDYNEQFF.

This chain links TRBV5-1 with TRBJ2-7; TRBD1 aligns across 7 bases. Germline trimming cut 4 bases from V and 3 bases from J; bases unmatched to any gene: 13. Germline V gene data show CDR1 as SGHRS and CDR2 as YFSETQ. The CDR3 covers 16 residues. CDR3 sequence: CASSRTANRGLYEQYF. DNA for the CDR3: TGCGCCAGCAGCCGGACTGCCAACAGGGGTCTCTACGAGCAGTACTTC.

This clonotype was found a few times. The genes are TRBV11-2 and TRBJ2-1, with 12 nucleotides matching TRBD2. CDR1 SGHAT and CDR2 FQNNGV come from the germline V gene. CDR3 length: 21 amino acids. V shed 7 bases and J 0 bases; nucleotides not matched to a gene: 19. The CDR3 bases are TGTGCCAGCACCAATCCGTCCAGGGGACTAGCGGGTCGACTCTCCTACAATGAGCAGTTCTTC. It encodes CASTNPSRGLAGRLSYNEQFF.